These 15 T cell receptor beta chains share one sample of origin, sequenced in a study of shared clonotypes between healthy human individuals. Naive-designated CD8 cells lacked CD45RO, were positively enriched for CCR7, and omitted terminally differentiated effector memory CD45RA+ cells. Profiling relied on immunoSEQ multiplex PCR, and the TCRdb table lists in-frame clones only, not all of them. The sample holds about 2.1 million clones, about 94% seen once. Input material: naive CD8+ T cells from PBMCs. The receptors originated from a man aged 18 to 29 in good health. Some clones in this sample may be carry-over from other donors' samples.

The gene calls are TRBV7-9 and TRBJ1-2; D gene unclear. This CDR3 has 11 residues. Trimming removed 1 base from V and 8 bases from J, with 5 bases in between. The germline V gene has CDR1 SEHNR and CDR2 FQNEAQ (reference sequence). For the CDR3, the DNA is TGTGCCAGCAGCTTAGAAGAGGGCTACACCTTC. It translates to CASSLEEGYTF.

This chain connects TRBV11-2 to TRBJ2-6; 7 bases match TRBD1. The germline CDR1 and CDR2 sequences are SGHAT and FQNNGV. CDR3 size: 14 residues. The V gene end was trimmed by 5 bases and the J gene end by 10 bases; junction bases not matched to a gene: 8. This chain's CDR3 is CASSEAGRGNVLTF. The CDR3 DNA is TGTGCCAGCAGCGAGGCGGGCAGGGGGAACGTCCTGACTTTC.

V is TRBV29-1 and J is TRBJ1-1, with a weak D call TRBD1 (5 bases). Germline-derived CDR1 and CDR2 are SQVTM and ANQGSEA. Trimming removed 7 bases from V and 4 bases from J, with 16 bases in between. The length of the CDR3 is 13 residues. The CDR3 protein is CSAKGAESTEAFF. The CDR3 nucleotides read TGCAGCGCAAAAGGGGCAGAATCCACTGAAGCTTTCTTT.

The J gene is TRBJ1-1, the V gene TRBV5-1; D might be TRBD1 (6 bases). The V gene's germline CDR1 is SGHRS and CDR2 YFSETQ. This CDR3 has 14 amino acids. The V end was cut by 3 bases, the J end by 0 bases, with 9 bases between. The CDR3 bases are TGCGCCAGCAGCTGGGACACCATGAACACTGAAGCTTTCTTT. It encodes CASSWDTMNTEAFF.

V usage is TRBV27 and J usage is TRBJ1-5; D unclear. The germline gives CDR1 MNHEY, CDR2 SMNVEV (reference sequence). The CDR3 runs to 16 residues. V shed 5 bases and J shed 3 bases, with 17 bases lying between them. The CDR3 bases are TGTGCCAGCAGTACCTACCCCGGGAGGCACAATCAGCCCCAGCATTTT. This gives the protein CASSTYPGRHNQPQHF.

This chain uses TRBV7-9 with TRBJ1-4, with no clear D. Trimming removed 2 bases from V and 7 bases from J, with 8 bases in between. The germline gives CDR1 SEHNR, CDR2 FQNEAQ (reference sequence). The CDR3 loop spans 13 amino acids. The CDR3 region is CASSLWGGEKLFF. The CDR3 DNA sequence: TGTGCCAGCAGCTTATGGGGTGGTGAAAAACTGTTTTTT.

This clone was counted only a few times. The CDR3 loop reads CASSFVDRAGYGYTF. CDR3 coding DNA: TGTGCCAGCAGTTTCGTGGACAGGGCTGGCTATGGCTACACCTTC. The chain employs TRBV28 and TRBJ1-2; 8 positions agree with TRBD1. V was pared by 3 bases and J by 4 bases, with 7 bases of the junction left unmatched. The CDR3 length is 15 residues. Germline V CDR1 and CDR2: MDHEN, SYDVKM.

The V and J genes are TRBV27 and TRBJ2-2; 14 positions match TRBD2. Germline trimming cut 4 bases from V and 5 bases from J; bases unmatched to any gene: 6. Germline-derived CDR1 and CDR2 are MNHEY and SMNVEV (reference sequence). The CDR3 totals 17 residues. The CDR3, as DNA: TGTGCCAGCAGTTCTGTTCGACTAGCGGGAGGGACCGGGGAGCTGTTTTTT. Protein: CASSSVRLAGGTGELFF.

The chain joins TRBV29-1 to TRBJ2-2, with D hard to call. Germline CDR1 SQVTM, CDR2 ANQGSEA. V was shortened by 8 bases and J by 2 bases, with 12 bases between the two germline ends. There are 13 residues in the CDR3. The CDR3 reads CSFPRPNTGELFF. CDR3 coding DNA: TGCAGCTTTCCACGACCCAACACCGGGGAGCTGTTTTTT.

The CDR3 DNA follows: TGTGCCAGCAGCTTTAGATTTCAGGGGCTCACTGAAGCTTTCTTT. Residues: CASSFRFQGLTEAFF. The J gene is TRBJ1-1, the V gene TRBV13; the D gene is possibly TRBD1 (6 bases). This CDR3 has 15 amino acids. The germline gives CDR1 PRHDT, CDR2 FYEKMQ (reference sequence). V was trimmed by 3 bases and J by 4 bases, leaving 15 bases between them.

The chain combines TRBV7-6 with TRBJ2-2; D is possibly TRBD1 (6 bases). This CDR3 contains 15 residues. The germline V and J ends were trimmed by 5 bases and 3 bases, with 13 bases remaining between them. From germline, CDR1 is SGHVS and CDR2 FNYEAQ. In DNA form, the CDR3 reads TGTGCCAGCAGCCGATGGGACACTGACACCGGGGAGCTGTTTTTT. Amino acid sequence: CASSRWDTDTGELFF. Drawing the rest from reference TRBV7-6 and TRBJ2-2, the complete variable domain is GAGVSQSPRYKVTKRGQDVALRCDPISGHVSLYWYRQALGQGPEFLTYFNYEAQQDKSGLPNDRFSAERPEGSISTLTIQRTEQRDSAMYRCASSRWDTDTGELFFGEGSRLTVL.

Of note for this clone: Other nucleotide sequences from this sample produce the same CDR3. This chain connects TRBV28 to TRBJ2-7; 9 nucleotides match TRBD1. Trimming at V came to 5 bases and at J to 4 bases, leaving 6 bases not matched to a gene. Germline V lookup: CDR1 MDHEN, CDR2 SYDVKM. The CDR3 runs 14 residues. CDR3 in DNA: TGTGCCAGCAGTCCAACAGGGGGCGAATACGAGCAGTACTTC. This gives the protein CASSPTGGEYEQYF. The variable domain in full, completed from reference TRBV28 and TRBJ2-7, reads DVKVTQSSRYLVKRTGEKVFLECVQDMDHENMFWYRQDPGLGLRLIYFSYDVKMKEKGDIPEGYSVSREKKERFSLILESASTNQTSMYLCASSPTGGEYEQYFGPGTRLTVT.

The chain uses TRBV4-3 and TRBJ2-1, with TRBD1 as a possible D gene (6 bases). The CDR3 spans 14 residues. Trimming took off 0 bases at V and 8 bases at J, with 11 bases between the two ends. The germline V gene encodes CDR1 LGHNA and CDR2 YSLEER. The CDR3 bases are TGCGCCAGCAGCCAAGATGGGGGCTGGGATGAGCAGTTCTTC. Protein product: CASSQDGGWDEQFF.

The chain couples TRBV28 to TRBJ1-5, with D tentatively TRBD1 (5 bases). This CDR3 contains 14 residues. Germline-derived CDR1 and CDR2 are MDHEN and SYDVKM. V was clipped by 5 bases and J by 5 bases, with 13 bases between them. In DNA form, the CDR3 reads TGTGCCAGCAGTACCCAGGGAGGCCATCAGCCCCAGCATTTT. Translated, it gives CASSTQGGHQPQHF.

Comment on this clone: Other DNA variants within this sample encode the same CDR3. The V and J genes are TRBV19 and TRBJ2-7, with TRBD1 identical over 10 bases. CDR1 is LNHDA and CDR2 is SQIVND in the germline V gene (reference sequence). V shed 9 bases, J shed 0 bases, and the junction held 2 bases outside the gene matches. The CDR3 length is 13 residues. For the CDR3, the DNA is TGTGCCAGCAGGGACAGGGGCTCCTACGAGCAGTACTTC. Amino acids: CASRDRGSYEQYF.